Included here is one TCR beta chain sequence, with context. The data were taken from a study of blood T cell repertoires in COVID-19. Study-wide background: COVID-19 samples, acute and convalescent, were from the United States, Italy and Spain.

TCRdb keeps only in-frame clones here, not all; method: immunoSEQ multiplex PCR. Of more than 95,000 clones in the sample, about nine tenths were seen once. There are 17 residues in the CDR3. The germline V gene encodes CDR1 MNHEY and CDR2 SVGEGT. The V end was cut by 2 bases, the J end by 2 bases, with 18 bases between. The clonotype was recovered from a woman older than 75 in a cohort sampled during active COVID-19. J is TRBJ1-2 and V is TRBV6-2 or TRBV6-3; weak D call: TRBD1 (5 bases). The material sequenced was peripheral blood. This CDR3 is CASSYNGGTFRNYGYTF. The CDR3 coding sequence is TGTGCCAGCAGTTACAACGGGGGGACCTTCCGGAACTATGGCTACACCTTC.